The entry below gives a single T cell receptor beta chain sequence along with its context. Its antigen is currently unknown. The CDR3 length is 14 residues. The germline gives CDR1 SGHAT, CDR2 FQNNGV. V dropped 1 base and J dropped 5 bases, with 11 bases sitting between them. This specimen comes from a study of vaccination and CD4 T cells after COVID-19. Study-level background: Nasal swab PCR detected SARS-CoV-2 in convalescent patients, who comprised 9 or 10 mild cases and one severe case. Cultures that served as controls received a CEFX pool, an HIV-1 Nef pool, or no peptide. Findings and limits, study-wide: Convalescent patients saw a median about 85% of their reactive clones show up only after vaccination.

Sequencing of the DNA from cultured CD4+ T cells was carried out with the Oncomine TCR Beta short-read assay. TCRdb fed the PCR reads into MiXCR, producing one record per CDR3 protein. The profile shows roughly 20,000 distinct CDR3 sequences, under 30% of them singletons. Specified treatment: roughly ten-day PBMC culture with coronavirus spike peptide pools or control peptides (ViraFEST assay). V and J are TRBV11-2 and TRBJ1-2; D ambiguous. Input material: cultured CD4+ T cells from blood. This TCR was sampled from a human donor with COVID-19. The CDR3 sequence: CASSLVAGVYGYTF. DNA for the CDR3: TGTGCCAGCAGCTTAGTGGCTGGGGTATATGGCTACACCTTC.